This record looks at one T cell receptor beta chain sequence and its context. Repertoires were generated with immunoSEQ multiplex PCR, while TCRdb's copy carries only in-frame clones and drops some. The sample consists of about 94,000 clones, roughly 95% of them appearing once. This record belongs to a study of technical replicates of blood from a few donors. V lost 0 bases, J lost 7 bases, and 9 bases lay in between. Germline values: CDR1 SEHNR, CDR2 FQNEAQ (reference sequence). The CDR3 loop spans 13 amino acids. The receptor was isolated from a human donor in good health. The chain combines TRBV7-9 with TRBJ1-2; D unresolved. Sequencing was performed on T cells isolated from PBMCs. In nucleotides, the CDR3 is TGTGCCAGCAGCTTAGCGCTCGGCGGTGGCTACACCTTC. Protein: CASSLALGGGYTF.